Each of the 28 T cell receptor beta chains below was sequenced from the same sample in a study of shared clonotypes between healthy human individuals. The data were produced by immunoSEQ multiplex PCR, yet TCRdb's version contains in-frame clones alone and is incomplete. The sample yields 2 million to 3 million clones, around nine tenths seen once. Source material: naive CD4+ T cells sorted from blood. Described subset: CD45RA+ positively selected. The receptors come from a man aged 18 to 30 in good health.

Remarks on this clone: Other DNA sequences within the sample encode an identical CDR3. In DNA form, the CDR3 reads TGTGCCAGCAGCTTATCCTCCTACGAGCAGTACTTC. The encoded protein is CASSLSSYEQYF. This chain uses TRBV7-9 with TRBJ2-7; D not resolved. CDR1 and CDR2 (germline): SEHNR, FQNEAQ (reference sequence). V was cut by 2 bases and J by 0 bases, with 2 bases left in between. The CDR3 is 12 amino acids. Supplemented by reference TRBV7-9 and TRBJ2-7, the full variable domain reads DTGVSQNPRHKITKRGQNVTFRCDPISEHNRLYWYRQTLGQGPEFLTYFQNEAQLEKSRLLSDRFSAERPKGSFSTLEIQRTEQGDSAMYLCASSLSSYEQYFGPGTRLTVT.

The DNA for the CDR3 is TGTGCCAGTAGTACAGGGGACAGGTTAAGGAATCAGCCCCAGCATTTT. Protein sequence: CASSTGDRLRNQPQHF. The rearrangement joins TRBV19 to TRBJ1-5; 8 bases line up with TRBD1. This CDR3 has 16 residues. The germline gives CDR1 LNHDA, CDR2 SQIVND (reference sequence). V lost 4 bases, J lost 4 bases, and 9 bases stayed unmatched.

The V call is TRBV2, the J call TRBJ2-7; TRBD1 matches at 8 bases. V shed 8 bases and J 1 base; nucleotides not matched to a gene: 7. Per the germline V gene, CDR1 is SNHLY and CDR2 is FYNNEI. This CDR3 spans 14 amino acids. This chain's CDR3 is CASAERTGSYEQYF. The CDR3 DNA reads TGTGCCAGCGCTGAACGGACAGGGTCCTACGAGCAGTACTTC.

V is TRBV4-1 and J is TRBJ2-5, with D maybe TRBD1 (5 bases). CDR1 and CDR2 (germline): MGHRA, YSYEKL. This CDR3 is 16 amino acids long. V lost 1 base to trimming and J lost 6 bases, with 18 bases between them. CDR3 coding DNA: TGCGCCAGCAGCCAAGTAGTAGCAGGGCCCACAAAGACCCAGTACTTC. This encodes CASSQVVAGPTKTQYF.

The chain employs TRBV6-5 and TRBJ2-7, with D perhaps being TRBD1 or TRBD2 (5 bases each). The CDR3 contains 11 residues. Germline-derived CDR1 and CDR2 are MNHEY and SVGAGI. V was clipped by 8 bases and J by 7 bases, with 12 bases between them. This CDR3 reads CASGTPGEQYF. As DNA, the CDR3 is TGTGCCAGCGGGACCCCGGGGGAGCAGTACTTC.

This clone showed up just once. The rearrangement uses TRBV6-1 and TRBJ1-2; TRBD1 might be the D (6 bases). The CDR3 is 13 amino acids. Per germline, CDR1 MNHNS and CDR2 SASEGT. Deletions cut 4 bases from V and 4 bases from J, with 10 bases between. DNA for the CDR3: TGTGCCAGCAGTGTGCAGGGGACCTATGGCTACACCTTC. Protein product: CASSVQGTYGYTF.

The rearrangement uses TRBV25-1 and TRBJ1-4; 10 bases fit TRBD1. The length of the CDR3 is 16 residues. V was clipped by 0 bases and J by 8 bases; unmatched bases: 6. Germline V gene sequence: CDR1 MGHDK, CDR2 SYGVNS. The CDR3 loop reads CASSEYGTGEREKLFF. The CDR3 nucleotides are TGTGCCAGCAGTGAATATGGGACAGGGGAGCGGGAAAAACTGTTTTTT. The full variable domain, rest sourced from reference TRBV25-1 and TRBJ1-4, is EADIYQTPRYLVIGTGKKITLECSQTMGHDKMYWYQQDPGMELHLIHYSYGVNSTEKGDLSSESTVSRIRTEHFPLTLESARPSHTSQYLCASSEYGTGEREKLFFGSGTQLSVL.

The chain links TRBV6-5 to TRBJ2-7; the D call may be TRBD1 or TRBD2 (5 bases each). Germline V gives CDR1 MNHEY, CDR2 SVGAGI. With 6 bases removed from V and 0 bases from J, the gap between germline ends came to 15 bases. The CDR3 is 15 residues long. The CDR3 DNA follows: TGTGCCAGCAGGGTCATCCGGGACCACTCCTACGAGCAGTACTTC. Its translation: CASRVIRDHSYEQYF.

This clone was seen a single time. The chain has TRBV2 and TRBJ1-2, with no clear D. The V gene lost 1 base and the J gene lost 4 bases, with 13 bases spanning the gap. The germline gives CDR1 SNHLY, CDR2 FYNNEI. This CDR3 spans 15 amino acids. This chain's CDR3 is CASSEEALGSYGYTF. CDR3 bases: TGTGCCAGCAGTGAAGAGGCCCTCGGTAGCTATGGCTACACCTTC.

The V gene is TRBV6-1, the J gene TRBJ2-2, with TRBD2 as a possible D gene (5 bases). Trimming took off 6 bases at V and 5 bases at J, with 16 bases between the two ends. Germline V CDR1 and CDR2: MNHNS, SASEGT. CDR3 length: 15 amino acids. CDR3 in DNA: TGTGCCAGCAGACAAACTAGGGCCCCGACCGGGGAGCTGTTTTTT. As protein: CASRQTRAPTGELFF.

This chain uses TRBV27 with TRBJ1-5; D possibly corresponds to TRBD1 (5 bases). The CDR3 runs 15 residues. Deletions cut 8 bases from V and 9 bases from J, with 23 bases between. The germline CDR1 and CDR2 sequences are MNHEY and SMNVEV (reference sequence). CDR3: CASGRSGLVKGPQHF. For the CDR3, the DNA is TGTGCCAGCGGGCGTTCGGGACTCGTGAAAGGGCCCCAGCATTTT.

V gene TRBV11-2 combines with J gene TRBJ1-4, with D perhaps matching TRBD1 (5 bases). The CDR3 covers 17 residues. V was cut by 5 bases and J by 8 bases, with 24 bases left in between. CDR1 and CDR2 (germline): SGHAT, FQNNGV. The CDR3 DNA follows: TGTGCCAGCAGCCCCCAGTTCCCGACCTCTCCAGGGGAAAAACTGTTTTTT. It is translated as CASSPQFPTSPGEKLFF.

The chain carries TRBV4-1 and TRBJ2-7, with D unresolved. Looked up from germline, CDR1 is MGHRA and CDR2 is YSYEKL. The CDR3 sequence is 16 residues long. V lost 4 bases and J 4 bases, leaving 20 bases between the germline ends. Here the CDR3 reads CASSLQAIPARYEQYF. CDR3 coding DNA: TGCGCCAGCAGCCTCCAGGCGATACCAGCTAGATACGAGCAGTACTTC.

The chain employs TRBV2 and TRBJ2-3, with a weak D call TRBD2 (7 bases). The CDR3 extends over 15 amino acids. Trimming took off 7 bases at V and 4 bases at J, with 18 bases between the two ends. Germline-derived CDR1 and CDR2 are SNHLY and FYNNEI. As DNA, the CDR3 is TGTGCCAGCAACAGGCGGGGGCTCCAGTCAGATACGCAGTATTTT. As protein: CASNRRGLQSDTQYF. Combining the CDR3 with reference TRBV2 and TRBJ2-3 gives the whole variable domain EPEVTQTPSHQVTQMGQEVILRCVPISNHLYFYWYRQILGQKVEFLVSFYNNEISEKSEIFDDQFSVERPDGSNFTLKIRSTKLEDSAMYFCASNRRGLQSDTQYFGPGTRLTVL.

The chain combines TRBV19 with TRBJ2-7; weak D call: TRBD1 (5 bases). V was cut by 4 bases and J by 4 bases, with 11 bases left in between. The germline gives CDR1 LNHDA, CDR2 SQIVND (reference sequence). The CDR3 extends over 13 amino acids. The CDR3 here is CASSTGRTYEQYF. In DNA, the CDR3 is TGTGCCAGTAGTACCGGACGGACATACGAGCAGTACTTC.

The V gene is TRBV29-1, the J gene TRBJ2-7; 9 bases align to TRBD2. The trim removed 7 bases at V and 3 bases at J, leaving 4 bases unmatched. CDR3 length: 12 residues. The germline V gene encodes CDR1 SQVTM and CDR2 ANQGSEA. CDR3 amino acids: CSAQAGGYEQYF. The CDR3 DNA reads as TGCAGCGCTCAAGCGGGGGGCTACGAGCAGTACTTC.

V gene TRBV7-2 combines with J gene TRBJ2-1; TRBD2 aligns across 7 bases. This CDR3 contains 18 residues. CDR1 and CDR2 (germline): SGHTA, FQGNSA. V lost 6 bases, J lost 2 bases, and 16 bases stayed unmatched. CDR3 in DNA: TGTGCCAGCAGTGGGCTTCCGGGGAGGGCCCCCCCCTACAATGAGCAGTTCTTC. It translates to CASSGLPGRAPPYNEQFF.

The V gene is TRBV6-5, the J gene TRBJ2-5, with 8 bases matching TRBD1. CDR1 MNHEY and CDR2 SVGAGI come from the germline V gene. With V trimmed by 5 bases and J by 5 bases, 4 bases remained unmatched. This CDR3 region has 13 residues. CDR3 sequence reads: CASSKDRVETQYF. The CDR3 nucleotides are TGTGCCAGCAGTAAGGACAGGGTTGAGACCCAGTACTTC.

The chain joins TRBV18 to TRBJ1-2; weak D call: TRBD1 (5 bases). Germline V CDR1 and CDR2: KGHSH, LQKENI. Trimming took off 5 bases at V and 6 bases at J, with 22 bases between the two ends. This CDR3 is built from 16 residues. In nucleotides, the CDR3 is TGTGCCAGCTCATCGAACCCAGGGCCGCCGGGGGATGGCTACACCTTC. As protein: CASSSNPGPPGDGYTF.

This clone has a single count. The rearrangement links TRBV14 to TRBJ2-5; tentatively, D is TRBD1 (7 bases). Trimming removed 4 bases at V and 2 bases at J, with 23 bases between. CDR3 length equals 18 residues. The germline V gene encodes CDR1 SGHDN and CDR2 FVKESK. Here the CDR3 reads CASSPGGTTWRGQETQYF. DNA of the CDR3: TGTGCCAGCAGCCCAGGGGGGACGACGTGGAGAGGACAAGAGACCCAGTACTTC.

This clone was observed a handful of times. Other DNA sequences in the same sample also yield this CDR3. This sequence joins TRBV10-1 and TRBJ2-7; perhaps TRBD2 as D (5 bases). Trimming stripped 4 bases from V and 1 base from J, with 5 bases between. The germline V gene encodes CDR1 WNHNN and CDR2 SYGVQD (reference sequence). The CDR3 runs to 12 residues. CDR3 sequence reads: CASSAGSYEQYF. CDR3 nucleotides: TGCGCCAGCAGTGCGGGATCCTACGAGCAGTACTTC.

The chain has TRBV7-9 and TRBJ1-1, with TRBD1 as a possible D gene (6 bases). The CDR3 loop spans 15 amino acids. V lost 7 bases and J 1 base, leaving 16 bases between the germline ends. Germline CDR1 reads SEHNR; CDR2 reads FQNEAQ (reference sequence). The chain's CDR3 is CASNLLTGPNTEAFF. CDR3 DNA sequence: TGTGCCAGCAACCTCCTGACAGGACCGAACACTGAAGCTTTCTTT.

Turning to this clone: In the same sample, other DNA sequences code for this CDR3. V and J are TRBV5-5 and TRBJ1-6, with D maybe TRBD1 (5 bases). The CDR3 contains 15 residues. Looked up from germline, CDR1 is SGHKS and CDR2 is YYEKEE (reference sequence). Between the trimmed V and J ends, which lost 4 bases and 0 bases, there was a span of 8 bases. The CDR3 DNA is TGTGCCAGCAGCCCAGGGAGCTCCTATAATTCACCCCTCCACTTT. Encoded protein: CASSPGSSYNSPLHF.

The chain has TRBV18 and TRBJ1-1; weak D call: TRBD1 (6 bases). The CDR3 contains 15 residues. Germline V lookup: CDR1 KGHSH, CDR2 LQKENI. The germline V and J ends were trimmed by 2 bases and 6 bases, with 16 bases remaining between them. The CDR3 region is CASSPRETGPAEAFF. CDR3 DNA: TGTGCCAGCTCACCAAGGGAAACAGGGCCGGCTGAAGCTTTCTTT.

This rearrangement joins TRBV19 to TRBJ1-5; D is unresolved. The V and J ends lost 0 bases and 6 bases respectively, with 12 bases between them. In germline, CDR1 is LNHDA, CDR2 SQIVND (reference sequence). This CDR3 has 15 amino acids. The CDR3 coding sequence is TGTGCCAGTAGTATAGAGCATCGGCCGATTCAGCCCCAGCATTTT. This codes for CASSIEHRPIQPQHF.

This clone has only one observation. This is likely a read error, given that the CDR3 carries no conserved phenylalanine or tryptophan at its end. It is unclear where the CDR3 begins or ends on the DNA, so no DNA is shown, and the CDR3 is as TCRdb lists it. The chain has TRBV5-1 and TRBJ1-1; the table gives TRBD1 as D, unverified against the DNA. Germline-derived CDR1 and CDR2 are SGHRS and YFSETQ. The CDR3 sequence runs 8 residues, both termini included. The CDR3 reads CASLQGAL.

The chain couples TRBV18 to TRBJ1-6; no definite D call. V was clipped by 3 bases and J by 13 bases, with 13 bases between them. The CDR3 covers 13 residues. Germline V gene lookup returns CDR1 KGHSH and CDR2 LQKENI. The CDR3 loop is CASSPDGPWPLHF. The DNA of the CDR3 is TGTGCCAGCTCACCGGACGGGCCTTGGCCCCTCCACTTT.

V gene TRBV9 combines with J gene TRBJ2-1; 7 bases map to TRBD1. CDR3 length equals 15 residues. After removal of 3 bases from V and 0 bases from J, the junction contained 3 bases not matched to a gene. The germline V gene encodes CDR1 SGDLS and CDR2 YYNGEE. CDR3 loop: CASSGQGSSYNEQFF. CDR3 DNA sequence: TGTGCCAGCAGCGGACAGGGAAGCTCCTACAATGAGCAGTTCTTC.